Shown below are 28 T cell receptor beta chains from a single sample sequenced in a study of vaccination and CD4 T cells after COVID-19. The Oncomine TCR Beta short-read assay generated sequence data from the DNA of cultured CD4+ T cells. TCRdb reprocessed the PCR reads via MiXCR and lists one record per CDR3 protein. This sample carries about 16,000 distinct CDR3 sequences, about 68% of them seen once, and the ten largest clones take 8.5% to 10%. Regarding treatment: approximately nine-day PBMC culture with coronavirus spike peptide pools or control peptides (ViraFEST assay). These receptors' antigens are unknown. Source: CD4+ T cells from blood, cultured in vitro, taken after SARS-CoV-2 vaccination. Receptors originate from a human donor who received a COVID-19 vaccine.

The chain recombines TRBV7-6 with TRBJ2-3, with D perhaps matching TRBD1 (6 bases). V gave up 4 bases and J gave up 6 bases, with 14 bases separating them. The germline CDR1 and CDR2 sequences are SGHVS and FNYEAQ. The CDR3 has 14 residues. CDR3 coding DNA: TGTGCCAGCAGCTGGATGGGGGCGGAGGATACGCAGTATTTT. Translated, it gives CASSWMGAEDTQYF.

The chain uses TRBV12-5 and TRBJ1-2; D gene unclear. V gave up 2 bases and J gave up 5 bases, with 6 bases separating them. The CDR3 totals 12 residues. Germline V gives CDR1 LGHNT, CDR2 FRNRAP. CDR3 region: CASGLPNYGYTF. CDR3 DNA sequence: TGTGCTAGTGGTTTGCCGAATTATGGCTACACCTTC.

The chain is built from TRBV24-1 and TRBJ2-5; the D gene is possibly TRBD1 (6 bases). Germline CDR1 and CDR2: KGHDR and SFDVKD. The CDR3 totals 15 residues. V dropped 3 bases and J dropped 5 bases, with 15 bases sitting between them. The CDR3 sequence: CATSDDRLGSETQYF. For the CDR3, the DNA is TGTGCCACCAGTGATGACAGGTTGGGCTCGGAGACCCAGTACTTC.

This clonotype appeared a single time. The CDR3 DNA reads TGTGCCTGGAGTGTACGGGACGGGAGCTACACCTTC. This codes for CAWSVRDGSYTF. The rearrangement links TRBV30 to TRBJ1-2; maybe TRBD1 (5 bases). The germline V gene encodes CDR1 GTSNPN and CDR2 SVGIG (reference sequence). V was trimmed by 0 bases and J by 9 bases, leaving 11 bases between them. The CDR3 is 12 amino acids.

The J gene is TRBJ1-6, the V gene TRBV2, with 10 nucleotides matching TRBD1. The germline CDR1 and CDR2 sequences are SNHLY and FYNNEI. V was clipped by 3 bases and J by 10 bases; unmatched bases: 3. The CDR3 totals 14 residues. The CDR3 region has the DNA TGTGCCAGCAGTGAGGGACAGGGGAAATCACCCCTCCACTTT. Translated, it gives CASSEGQGKSPLHF.

V is TRBV6-1 and J is TRBJ2-5, with TRBD1 matching 9 bases. J was trimmed by 5 bases and V by 5 bases; bases with no gene match: 6. This CDR3 comprises 14 residues. Germline-derived CDR1 and CDR2 are MNHNS and SASEGT. CDR3 DNA sequence: TGTGCCAGCAGTCGTGGACAGGGGACGGAGACCCAGTACTTC. It yields the protein CASSRGQGTETQYF.

The rearrangement joins TRBV30 to TRBJ1-5, with 7 nucleotides matching TRBD1. With V trimmed by 2 bases and J by 0 bases, 7 bases remained unmatched. The CDR3 runs 16 residues. Germline CDR1 GTSNPN, CDR2 SVGIG (reference sequence). The CDR3 DNA is TGTGCCTGGAGTACCGATTCAGGGGGTAGCAATCAGCCCCAGCATTTT. Its translation: CAWSTDSGGSNQPQHF.

The J gene is TRBJ1-5, the V gene TRBV19; TRBD1 matches at 7 bases. CDR3 size: 16 residues. Germline assignment: CDR1 LNHDA and CDR2 SQIVND (reference sequence). V was clipped by 9 bases and J by 0 bases; unmatched bases: 11. In DNA, the CDR3 is TGTGCCAGCGCGACAGGGCGGTTGGATAGCAATCAGCCCCAGCATTTT. Its protein product is CASATGRLDSNQPQHF.

The V call is TRBV5-1, the J call TRBJ1-2; D not resolved. Trimming pared 0 bases from V and 4 bases from J, leaving 13 bases between. Germline-derived CDR1 and CDR2 are SGHRS and YFSETQ. This CDR3 is 15 amino acids long. The CDR3 spells CASSLVRDPAYGYTF. CDR3 in DNA: TGCGCCAGCAGCTTGGTACGGGATCCGGCCTATGGCTACACCTTC.

The CDR3 reads CASSRDRFSNQPQHF. CDR3 nucleotides: TGTGCCAGCAGTCGGGACAGGTTTAGCAATCAGCCCCAGCATTTT. This rearrangement joins TRBV6-1 to TRBJ1-5; 8 nucleotides line up with TRBD1. Germline CDR1 MNHNS, CDR2 SASEGT. Trimming removed 5 bases from V and 0 bases from J; junction bases left unmatched: 3. CDR3 length equals 15 residues.

The V call is TRBV19, the J call TRBJ1-6; possibly TRBD1 for D (6 bases). Trimming pared 0 bases from V and 0 bases from J, leaving 15 bases between. Germline V gene lookup returns CDR1 LNHDA and CDR2 SQIVND (reference sequence). The CDR3 contains 19 residues. The CDR3 region is CASSIDGTPLSSYNSPLHF. The CDR3 region has the DNA TGTGCCAGTAGTATAGACGGGACACCATTGAGCTCCTATAATTCACCCCTCCACTTT.

The chain uses TRBV6-5 and TRBJ2-7, with TRBD1 identical over 9 bases. The CDR3 covers 12 residues. Unmatched junction bases numbered 2, after V lost 2 bases and J lost 9 bases. Germline V CDR1 and CDR2: MNHEY, SVGAGI. The CDR3 DNA is TGTGCCAGCAGTTACACAGGGGGCTGGCAGTACTTC. Its translation is CASSYTGGWQYF.

A single count supports this clonotype. In nucleotides, the CDR3 is TGTGCCACCAGTGTAGGACCGTACCAAGAGACCCAGTACTTC. Residues: CATSVGPYQETQYF. The chain joins TRBV24-1 to TRBJ2-5; D is uncertain. The V gene's germline CDR1 is KGHDR and CDR2 SFDVKD. The V end lost 5 bases, the J end lost 0 bases, and 9 bases lay between the germline ends. This CDR3 has 14 amino acids.

This clonotype appeared once. The chain has TRBV5-4 and TRBJ2-5; tentative D call: TRBD1 (6 bases). The CDR3 sequence is 16 residues long. Germline V gene sequence: CDR1 SGHNT, CDR2 YYREEE (reference sequence). Deletions cut 4 bases from V and 5 bases from J, with 21 bases between. Here the CDR3 reads CASSLPDMGARETQYF. DNA of the CDR3: TGTGCCAGCAGCCTGCCGGATATGGGGGCGCGGGAGACCCAGTACTTC.

In its sample, this clonotype was seen once. The chain couples TRBV10-1 to TRBJ1-1; 9 positions agree with TRBD1. Trimming at V came to 4 bases and at J to 0 bases, leaving 21 bases not matched to a gene. Germline V gene lookup returns CDR1 WNHNN and CDR2 SYGVQD (reference sequence). The CDR3 loop spans 21 amino acids. This CDR3 reads CASSVPGTGRGTFLMNTEAFF. The CDR3 DNA follows: TGCGCCAGCAGTGTACCCGGGACAGGGAGGGGGACTTTCCTCATGAACACTGAAGCTTTCTTT.

The CDR3 sequence is CASSPVGWGEKLFF. Here the CDR3 DNA reads TGCGCCAGCAGCCCTGTTGGATGGGGCGAAAAACTGTTTTTT. V is TRBV10-1 and J is TRBJ1-4; D perhaps matches TRBD1 (5 bases). Trimming pared 6 bases from V and 8 bases from J, leaving 16 bases between. There are 14 residues in the CDR3. Germline V gene data show CDR1 as WNHNN and CDR2 as SYGVQD (reference sequence).

The rearrangement uses TRBV6-1 and TRBJ1-6, with TRBD1 matching 7 bases. CDR1 is MNHNS and CDR2 is SASEGT in the germline V gene. The CDR3 has 16 amino acids. J lost 7 bases, V lost 6 bases, and 12 bases had no gene match. The CDR3 coding sequence is TGTGCCAGCAGGAGTTTACGGGACAGCCTAAATTCACCCCTCCACTTT. Its protein is CASRSLRDSLNSPLHF.

The V and J genes are TRBV7-2 and TRBJ2-6; the D is unclear. V lost 1 base and J lost 0, with 7 bases in between. This CDR3 has 16 residues. CDR1 is SGHTA, CDR2 FQGNSA, per germline. The CDR3 DNA reads TGTGCCAGCAGCTTAGGCGGACCCTCTGGGGCCAACGTCCTGACTTTC. Translation gives CASSLGGPSGANVLTF.

This rearrangement joins TRBV5-1 to TRBJ2-5; either TRBD1 or TRBD2 may fit D (5 bases each). This CDR3 comprises 14 residues. Germline V lookup: CDR1 SGHRS, CDR2 YFSETQ. With 6 bases removed from V and 4 bases from J, the gap between germline ends came to 16 bases. CDR3 DNA sequence: TGCGCCAGCAAACGGGCAGGGAGTGGAGAGACCCAGTACTTC. The encoded protein is CASKRAGSGETQYF. Full variable domain (missing parts from reference TRBV5-1 and TRBJ2-5): KAGVTQTPRYLIKTRGQQVTLSCSPISGHRSVSWYQQTPGQGLQFLFEYFSETQRNKGNFPGRFSGRQFSNSRSEMNVSTLELGDSALYLCASKRAGSGETQYFGPGTRLLVL.

The chain combines TRBV27 with TRBJ1-5, with D maybe TRBD1 (6 bases). Germline loops: CDR1 MNHEY, CDR2 SMNVEV (reference sequence). With 9 bases removed from V and 9 bases from J, the gap between germline ends came to 21 bases. This CDR3 comprises 14 residues. The DNA for the CDR3 is TGTGCCAGACAAAGTCGGGGGCGCCATTGGCCCCAGCATTTT. This translates into CARQSRGRHWPQHF.

The genes are TRBV15 and TRBJ1-3, with D uncertain. The CDR3 has 18 residues. Per the germline V gene, CDR1 is LNHNV and CDR2 is YYDKDF (reference sequence). Trimming took off 0 bases at V and 2 bases at J, with 17 bases between the two ends. The CDR3 loop is CATSRDLVARGTGNTIYF. The CDR3 DNA reads as TGTGCCACCAGCAGAGATCTGGTGGCCCGAGGAACTGGAAACACCATATATTTT.

CDR3 coding DNA: TGTGCCAGCAGCTTAGTGGGCAGTAGCTCCTACAATGAGCAGTTCTTC. Translation: CASSLVGSSSYNEQFF. V and J are TRBV7-8 and TRBJ2-1; D ambiguous. CDR1 and CDR2 (germline): SGHVS, FQNEAQ. The V and J ends lost 1 base and 0 bases respectively, with 10 bases between them. The CDR3 totals 16 residues.

The J gene is TRBJ1-2, the V gene TRBV10-2; D is undetermined. V lost 3 bases, J lost 5 bases, and 10 bases lay in between. Germline CDR1 and CDR2: WSHSY and SAAADI. CDR3 length equals 13 residues. The CDR3 DNA reads as TGCGCCAGCAGTGACGAACCGAGTTATGGCTACACCTTC. Its translation: CASSDEPSYGYTF.

The chain links TRBV19 to TRBJ2-3; perhaps TRBD1 as D (6 bases). The CDR3 sequence is 14 residues long. V gave up 7 bases and J gave up 5 bases, with 16 bases separating them. Germline assignment: CDR1 LNHDA and CDR2 SQIVND (reference sequence). In nucleotides, the CDR3 is TGTGCCAGTACCCAGACTGGGGGCGGAGATACGCAGTATTTT. Its protein product is CASTQTGGGDTQYF. The full variable domain, its missing parts supplied by reference TRBV19 and TRBJ2-3, is DGGITQSPKYLFRKEGQNVTLSCEQNLNHDAMYWYRQDPGQGLRLIYYSQIVNDFQKGDIAEGYSVSREKKESFPLTVTSAQKNPTAFYLCASTQTGGGDTQYFGPGTRLTVL.

This clonotype was seen once. The chain uses TRBV20-1 and TRBJ1-1; D unclear. Germline CDR1 is DFQATT and CDR2 is SNEGSKA (reference sequence). This CDR3 is built from 11 residues. V was cut by 5 bases and J by 5 bases, with 9 bases left in between. The CDR3 protein is CSAPGGTEAFF. The CDR3 region has the DNA TGCAGTGCTCCCGGTGGAACTGAAGCTTTCTTT.

Comment on this clonotype: One junction end does not reproduce the germline sequence, and a read error may be involved. The chain joins TRBV6-1 to TRBJ2-2, with D maybe TRBD2 (7 bases). This CDR3 region has 16 residues. Germline lookup yields CDR1 MNHNS and CDR2 SASEGT. The CDR3 loop is CANSHLSGGSTGELFF. CDR3 bases: TGTGCCAACAGTCACCTGTCGGGGGGCAGCACCGGGGAGCTGTTTTTT.

The CDR3 sequence: CASSQGGLRQYF. CDR3 DNA sequence: TGTGCCAGCAGCCAAGGCGGTCTACGGCAGTATTTT. This rearrangement joins TRBV14 to TRBJ2-3; D gene uncertain. Trimming removed 1 base from V and 11 bases from J, with 10 bases in between. The germline CDR1 and CDR2 sequences are SGHDN and FVKESK. There are 12 residues in the CDR3.

The V call is TRBV6-2 or TRBV6-3, the J call TRBJ2-7; 7 bases fit TRBD1. The DNA matches TRBJ2-5 better at its end, which makes the J call doubtful. The V gene's germline CDR1 is MNHEY and CDR2 SVGEGT. The CDR3 sequence is 15 residues long. In nucleotides, the CDR3 is TGTGCCAGCACTCCCCCAGGGGGTGGCCAAGAGACCCAGTACTTC. It yields the protein CASTPPGGGQETQYF.